What follows are 20 T cell receptor beta chains derived from one specimen sequenced in a study of OX40 agonist ivuxolimab in advanced cancers. Assay: immunoSEQ multiplex PCR; the TCRdb copy retains only in-frame clones and omits some. The sample lists approximately 30,000 clones, 79% occurring once. The sequences come from CD4+ or CD8+ T cells sorted from blood, collected in a trial of the OX40 agonist ivuxolimab. The receptors originated from an adult with an advanced solid tumor such as melanoma, head and neck, liver or kidney cancer.

The CDR3 nucleotides read TGTGCCAGCAGTTACTCGAGAGGCTACGAGCAGTACTTC. Translation: CASSYSRGYEQYF. V gene TRBV6-6 combines with J gene TRBJ2-7, with D unclear. Per the germline V gene, CDR1 is MNHNY and CDR2 is SVGAGI (reference sequence). The length of the CDR3 is 13 residues. V lost 0 bases, J lost 3 bases, and 6 bases lay in between.

The V call is TRBV5-1, the J call TRBJ2-3; 7 nucleotides line up with TRBD1. V was pared by 4 bases and J by 4 bases, with 12 bases of the junction left unmatched. Germline V gene data show CDR1 as SGHRS and CDR2 as YFSETQ. The CDR3 covers 16 residues. CDR3 nucleotide sequence: TGCGCCAGCAGCCCCGTAGGAGACAGGGACGCAGATACGCAGTATTTT. Translated: CASSPVGDRDADTQYF.

In this sample, this clone turned up once. The chain links TRBV15 to TRBJ2-1; no clear D gene. V was trimmed by 1 base and J by 5 bases, leaving 12 bases between them. The germline CDR1 and CDR2 sequences are LNHNV and YYDKDF (reference sequence). The CDR3 totals 15 residues. The CDR3 nucleotides are TGTGCCACCAGCAGAGCCCTCGAGGCGCACAATGAGCAGTTCTTC. This translates into CATSRALEAHNEQFF.

The rearrangement joins TRBV5-1 to TRBJ2-6; D gene unclear. The CDR3 has 15 amino acids. CDR1 is SGHRS, CDR2 YFSETQ, per germline. V dropped 2 bases and J dropped 2 bases, with 8 bases sitting between them. In nucleotides, the CDR3 is TGCGCCAGCAGCTTTAACCCCCCTGGGGCCAACGTCCTGACTTTC. It yields the protein CASSFNPPGANVLTF.

The rearrangement links TRBV11-1 to TRBJ2-3; TRBD2 matches 12 bases. V was pared by 5 bases and J by 4 bases, with 7 bases of the junction left unmatched. The CDR3 spans 16 residues. Germline CDR1 SGHAT, CDR2 FQDESV (reference sequence). The CDR3 protein is CASSITSGGPADTQYF. The CDR3 bases are TGTGCCAGCAGCATAACTAGCGGGGGGCCTGCAGATACGCAGTATTTT.

The J gene is TRBJ1-2, the V gene TRBV11-3; perhaps TRBD1 as D (5 bases). Trimming removed 6 bases from V and 5 bases from J, with 19 bases in between. The CDR3 has 15 amino acids. Germline lookup yields CDR1 SGHNT and CDR2 YENEEA. The CDR3 sequence: CASSYPGTPQYGYTF. In DNA, the CDR3 is TGTGCCAGCAGTTACCCCGGGACTCCTCAATATGGCTACACCTTC.

The chain employs TRBV30 and TRBJ1-3, with a weak D call TRBD1 (5 bases). The V end was cut by 2 bases, the J end by 4 bases, with 12 bases between. Germline CDR1 is GTSNPN and CDR2 is SVGIG (reference sequence). This CDR3 has 14 residues. The chain's CDR3 is CAWSPGRGGNTIYF. The CDR3 DNA follows: TGTGCCTGGAGTCCGGGGAGGGGAGGAAACACCATATATTTT.

The chain recombines TRBV5-6 with TRBJ1-2; 8 bases map to TRBD1. The V and J ends lost 4 bases and 7 bases, in that order; junction bases with no gene match: 12. The CDR3 contains 15 residues. The germline V gene encodes CDR1 SGHDT and CDR2 YYEEEE. CDR3 protein: CASSPRGQGALGYTF. The CDR3 DNA reads as TGTGCCAGCAGCCCCCGCGGGCAGGGGGCGCTTGGCTACACCTTC.

This chain links TRBV4-2 with TRBJ1-5, with a weak D call TRBD1 (5 bases). CDR1 LGHNA and CDR2 YNFKEQ come from the germline V gene. The CDR3 contains 15 residues. V lost 0 bases and J 7 bases, leaving 13 bases between the germline ends. The DNA for the CDR3 is TGTGCCAGCAGCCAAGAATTGGCAGGGTGGCAGCCCCAGCATTTT. Amino acids: CASSQELAGWQPQHF.

The chain couples TRBV5-8 to TRBJ1-6; D is undetermined. Germline V lookup: CDR1 SGHTS, CDR2 YDEGEE. The CDR3 is made up of 16 amino acids. The V and J ends lost 6 bases and 0 bases respectively, with 13 bases between them. The CDR3 DNA is TGTGCCAGCACCTTCAGAGGGAGCTCCTATAATTCACCCCTCCACTTT. Amino acid sequence: CASTFRGSSYNSPLHF.

V and J are TRBV7-9 and TRBJ2-5; D ambiguous. With 3 bases removed from V and 5 bases from J, the gap between germline ends came to 13 bases. The CDR3 loop spans 14 amino acids. CDR1 is SEHNR and CDR2 is FQNEAQ in the germline V gene (reference sequence). In nucleotides, the CDR3 is TGTGCCAGCAGCTTTGATCTTAGTTTCGAGACCCAGTACTTC. Its protein is CASSFDLSFETQYF.

The table lists this clone with a count of one. The V and J genes are TRBV14 and TRBJ2-7; a possible D gene is TRBD1 (6 bases). Germline loops: CDR1 SGHDN, CDR2 FVKESK. V shed 2 bases and J shed 5 bases, with 7 bases lying between them. This CDR3 has 12 amino acids. The CDR3 here is CASSQTGNEQYF. Here the CDR3 DNA reads TGTGCCAGCAGCCAAACAGGGAACGAGCAGTACTTC.

The DNA of the CDR3 is TGCGCCAGCAGCCAAGAACCGTTTGAGGATAGTCAAGAGACCCAGTACTTC. Its protein is CASSQEPFEDSQETQYF. The chain uses TRBV4-1 and TRBJ2-5; D is ambiguous. Germline CDR1 is MGHRA and CDR2 is YSYEKL. The V end was cut by 0 bases, the J end by 2 bases, with 16 bases between. This CDR3 comprises 17 residues.

This clone was found once. The gene calls are TRBV10-1 and TRBJ1-2; D not resolved. From germline, CDR1 is WNHNN and CDR2 SYGVQD (reference sequence). Trimming removed 0 bases from V and 0 bases from J, with 8 bases in between. The CDR3 is made up of 15 amino acids. The CDR3 sequence: CASSESGTTNYGYTF. The CDR3 DNA sequence: TGCGCCAGCAGTGAGTCAGGTACGACTAACTATGGCTACACCTTC.

This clone has more than one count but fewer than ten. The chain couples TRBV7-6 to TRBJ2-7, with D possibly being TRBD1 (6 bases). The V gene's germline CDR1 is SGHVS and CDR2 FNYEAQ. The ends were cut back, 5 bases at V and 1 base at J, with 9 bases in the middle. CDR3 size: 13 residues. DNA for the CDR3: TGTGCCAGCAGCCGCCAGGGGTCCTACGAGCAGTACTTC. Its translation: CASSRQGSYEQYF.

A few counts support this clone. The chain recombines TRBV5-1 with TRBJ2-7; D gene uncertain. Germline V CDR1 and CDR2: SGHRS, YFSETQ. The CDR3 runs to 14 residues. The ends were cut back, 0 bases at V and 6 bases at J, with 13 bases in the middle. CDR3 loop: CASSLGGEPLEQYF. The CDR3 region has the DNA TGCGCCAGCAGCTTGGGTGGGGAACCCCTCGAGCAGTACTTC.

The rearrangement links TRBV11-2 to TRBJ2-7; D remains unclear. Germline V gene lookup returns CDR1 SGHAT and CDR2 FQNNGV. The ends were cut back, 2 bases at V and 0 bases at J, with 5 bases in the middle. The CDR3 has 13 residues. In DNA form, the CDR3 reads TGTGCCAGCAGCTTAATCGACTCCTACGAGCAGTACTTC. Translated, it gives CASSLIDSYEQYF.

The chain combines TRBV7-2 with TRBJ1-3; D gene ambiguous. The CDR3 extends over 17 amino acids. Trimming cost V 1 base and J 2 bases, with 15 bases left between them. Germline V gene lookup returns CDR1 SGHTA and CDR2 FQGNSA. DNA for the CDR3: TGTGCCAGCAGCTTAGACATAAGTGCGACGGCTGGAAACACCATATATTTT. Translation gives CASSLDISATAGNTIYF. The full variable domain, in which reference TRBV7-2 and TRBJ1-3 provide the parts outside the CDR3, is GAGVSQSPSNKVTEKGKDVELRCDPISGHTALYWYRQSLGQGLEFLIYFQGNSAPDKSGLPSDRFSAERTGGSVSTLTIQRTQQEDSAVYLCASSLDISATAGNTIYFGEGSWLTVV.

A single count supports this clone. This chain uses TRBV7-6 with TRBJ2-7, with 11 bases aligning to TRBD2. This CDR3 has 15 residues. Unmatched junction bases numbered 3, after V lost 2 bases and J lost 3 bases. Germline CDR1 reads SGHVS; CDR2 reads FNYEAQ. CDR3 DNA: TGTGCCAGCAGCTTAACTAGCGGGAGTTTCTACGAGCAGTACTTC. Translated: CASSLTSGSFYEQYF.

This chain links TRBV19 with TRBJ1-2; TRBD1 might be the D (5 bases). The CDR3 loop spans 14 amino acids. V gave up 1 base and J gave up 5 bases, with 11 bases separating them. Per germline, CDR1 LNHDA and CDR2 SQIVND (reference sequence). CDR3 nucleotides: TGTGCCAGTAGTATAGCCGGGACGGAATATGGCTACACCTTC. Its translation: CASSIAGTEYGYTF.